One and the same sample provided the 21 T cell receptor beta chains below, sequenced in a study of blood T cell repertoires in COVID-19 (TCRdb year 2020). Library prep was done by the immunoSEQ multiplex PCR assay. TCRdb re-hosts the immuneACCESS table, in-frame sequences only. Its copies lack some clones; in the studies checked, an unresolved V gene accounts for under half of them, and the cause for the rest is not known. Across this sample there are 180,000 or so clones, with 70% to 90% seen only once. The ten largest make up 8% to 10% of the sample. Sequenced material: peripheral blood. The receptor source for this set is a man in his sixties with acute or convalescent COVID-19.

The genes are TRBV14 and TRBJ2-3; D call uncertain. Germline V gene lookup returns CDR1 SGHDN and CDR2 FVKESK. The CDR3 has 14 residues. The germline V and J ends were trimmed by 0 bases and 2 bases, with 6 bases remaining between them. The CDR3 nucleotides are TGTGCCAGCAGCCAAGACCAATTCACAGATACGCAGTATTTT. It is translated as CASSQDQFTDTQYF.

The V call is TRBV20-1, the J call TRBJ2-1; D is perhaps TRBD2 (5 bases). The germline V and J ends were trimmed by 3 bases and 3 bases, with 18 bases remaining between them. The length of the CDR3 is 16 residues. Germline V CDR1 and CDR2: DFQATT, SNEGSKA (reference sequence). DNA for the CDR3: TGCAGTGCTAGTTCCCTATGGACTCGTTTCTACAATGAGCAGTTCTTC. Translating it yields CSASSLWTRFYNEQFF.

Concerning this clone itself: This sample also contains other DNA sequences that code for the same CDR3. This chain connects TRBV27 to TRBJ2-7; D is ambiguous. The CDR3 is made up of 14 amino acids. Germline values: CDR1 MNHEY, CDR2 SMNVEV (reference sequence). V was clipped by 3 bases and J by 0 bases, with 9 bases between them. The CDR3 here is CASSFRPSSYEQYF. In DNA, the CDR3 is TGTGCCAGCAGTTTTCGTCCGAGCTCCTACGAGCAGTACTTC.

V is TRBV5-5 and J is TRBJ2-7; TRBD1 matches 8 bases. The V gene end was trimmed by 2 bases and the J gene end by 5 bases; junction bases not matched to a gene: 6. The CDR3 spans 14 residues. Germline V lookup: CDR1 SGHKS, CDR2 YYEKEE (reference sequence). The CDR3 bases are TGTGCCAGCAGCTTACGGACAGGGAGAGACGAGCAGTACTTC. This sequence encodes CASSLRTGRDEQYF.

The V gene is TRBV28, the J gene TRBJ2-5; 8 nucleotides line up with TRBD1. The CDR3 has 13 amino acids. The trim removed 6 bases at V and 7 bases at J, leaving 7 bases unmatched. In germline, CDR1 is MDHEN, CDR2 SYDVKM. Written as DNA, the CDR3 is TGTGCCAGCAGCTCGACAGGGGATTGGACCCAGTACTTC. Translation gives CASSSTGDWTQYF.

V is TRBV5-1 and J is TRBJ1-1; D possibly corresponds to TRBD1 (6 bases). The ends were cut back, 0 bases at V and 4 bases at J, with 7 bases in the middle. Germline V gene sequence: CDR1 SGHRS, CDR2 YFSETQ. This CDR3 spans 13 amino acids. The CDR3 DNA reads as TGCGCCAGCAGCTTGGGACAGGCCACTGAAGCTTTCTTT. This translates into CASSLGQATEAFF.

The rearrangement uses TRBV6-1 and TRBJ1-4, with a tentative D call TRBD1 (6 bases). CDR3 size: 16 residues. Germline V CDR1 and CDR2: MNHNS, SASEGT. V was pared by 1 base and J by 4 bases, with 13 bases between. CDR3 in amino acids: CASSEEGRGGNEKLFF. In DNA form, the CDR3 reads TGTGCCAGCAGTGAAGAAGGCAGGGGTGGTAATGAAAAACTGTTTTTT.

The rearrangement joins TRBV4-2 to TRBJ2-7; the match to TRBD2 covers 7 bases. This CDR3 spans 16 amino acids. Germline V CDR1 and CDR2: LGHNA, YNFKEQ. Unmatched junction bases numbered 12, after V lost 1 base and J lost 6 bases. CDR3: CASSQGAASGRGEQYF. Here the CDR3 DNA reads TGTGCCAGCAGCCAAGGCGCGGCTAGCGGTCGGGGCGAGCAGTACTTC.

The CDR3 sequence is CASSYTSSGGVNEQFF. Written as DNA, the CDR3 is TGCGCCAGCAGCTACACTTCTAGTGGGGGGGTTAATGAGCAGTTCTTC. This rearrangement joins TRBV5-1 to TRBJ2-1; TRBD2 agrees at 7 bases. With V trimmed by 3 bases and J by 7 bases, 13 bases remained unmatched. Germline loops: CDR1 SGHRS, CDR2 YFSETQ. The CDR3 consists of 16 residues. The entire variable domain, with the rest obtained from reference TRBV5-1 and TRBJ2-1, is as follows: KAGVTQTPRYLIKTRGQQVTLSCSPISGHRSVSWYQQTPGQGLQFLFEYFSETQRNKGNFPGRFSGRQFSNSRSEMNVSTLELGDSALYLCASSYTSSGGVNEQFFGPGTRLTVL.

The chain combines TRBV5-1 with TRBJ2-5, with 11 bases that match TRBD2. The V gene end was trimmed by 4 bases and the J gene end by 4 bases; junction bases not matched to a gene: 3. Germline loops: CDR1 SGHRS, CDR2 YFSETQ. The CDR3 is made up of 14 amino acids. CDR3 region: CASSAGLAGETQYF. In nucleotides, the CDR3 is TGCGCCAGCAGCGCCGGACTAGCGGGAGAGACCCAGTACTTC.

V and J are TRBV2 and TRBJ1-1; weak D call: TRBD1 (5 bases). Between the trimmed V and J ends, which lost 6 bases and 0 bases, there was a span of 14 bases. CDR3 size: 15 residues. Germline CDR1 and CDR2: SNHLY and FYNNEI. The CDR3 region is CASSSQGSVNTEAFF. The CDR3 DNA follows: TGTGCCAGCAGCTCGCAGGGATCGGTGAACACTGAAGCTTTCTTT.

In its sample, this clone was seen once. The chain joins TRBV2 to TRBJ2-1; 14 nucleotides line up with TRBD2. V shed 4 bases, J shed 10 bases, and the junction held 12 bases outside the gene matches. The CDR3 contains 17 residues. Germline V gives CDR1 SNHLY, CDR2 FYNNEI. This CDR3 reads CASSGDRLAGGVGEQFF. CDR3 in DNA: TGTGCCAGCAGTGGGGACCGACTAGCGGGAGGGGTGGGGGAGCAGTTCTTC.

The CDR3 is CSAPRGFEQYF. CDR3 sequence (DNA): TGCAGTGCTCCCCGAGGATTCGAGCAGTACTTC. This sequence joins TRBV20-1 and TRBJ2-7; D remains ambiguous. Germline CDR1 and CDR2: DFQATT and SNEGSKA (reference sequence). The CDR3 runs 11 residues. V gave up 5 bases and J gave up 6 bases, with 11 bases separating them.

The chain uses TRBV10-3 and TRBJ2-1; the D gene is possibly TRBD2 (5 bases). Per the germline V gene, CDR1 is ENHRY and CDR2 is SYGVKD. The length of the CDR3 is 14 residues. The V and J ends lost 9 bases and 1 base respectively, with 13 bases between them. CDR3 sequence reads: CAITDPGSYNEQFF. DNA of the CDR3: TGTGCCATTACCGACCCGGGGTCCTACAATGAGCAGTTCTTC.

This clone showed up just once. The chain uses TRBV7-2 and TRBJ2-3; D gene uncertain. Per germline, CDR1 SGHTA and CDR2 FQGNSA. V was shortened by 5 bases and J by 3 bases, with 9 bases between the two germline ends. The CDR3 has 13 amino acids. Here the CDR3 reads CASSPQFTDTQYF. CDR3 sequence (DNA): TGTGCCAGCAGCCCCCAGTTTACAGATACGCAGTATTTT.

This clone was counted a single time. The chain uses TRBV28 and TRBJ1-4; D is unclear. The CDR3 extends over 13 amino acids. Germline CDR1 is MDHEN and CDR2 is SYDVKM. V was clipped by 2 bases and J by 14 bases, with 15 bases between them. CDR3 DNA sequence: TGTGCCAGCAGTTTAGGCAGTCTCCCGGGGCTGTTTTTT. Its translation is CASSLGSLPGLFF.

The chain joins TRBV28 to TRBJ2-2, with 10 bases lining up with TRBD1. Per the germline V gene, CDR1 is MDHEN and CDR2 is SYDVKM. The CDR3 sequence is 14 residues long. Unmatched junction bases numbered 8, after V lost 10 bases and J lost 6 bases. CDR3 in amino acids: CATSDRGISGELFF. DNA for the CDR3: TGTGCCACCTCGGACAGGGGGATTTCCGGGGAGCTGTTTTTT.

J is TRBJ2-7 and V is TRBV5-4, with TRBD2 matching 10 bases. Looked up from germline, CDR1 is SGHNT and CDR2 is YYREEE (reference sequence). CDR3 length equals 15 residues. Trimming took 3 bases from V and 7 from J; bases not matched to a gene: 10. CDR3 sequence (DNA): TGTGCCAGCAGCTCCGCTAGCGGGAGTAATTGGGAGCAGTACTTC. Amino acid sequence: CASSSASGSNWEQYF.

J is TRBJ1-6 and V is TRBV24-1, with D hard to call. This CDR3 has 12 amino acids. The germline CDR1 and CDR2 sequences are KGHDR and SFDVKD. V lost 3 bases, J lost 10 bases, and 6 bases lay in between. In nucleotides, the CDR3 is TGTGCCACCAGTGATGGGCGCTCACCCCTCCACTTT. Its translation: CATSDGRSPLHF.

The chain carries TRBV18 and TRBJ2-5, with D possibly TRBD1 on 5 matching bases. Germline CDR1 and CDR2: KGHSH and LQKENI. The CDR3 has 12 residues. V shed 5 bases and J shed 1 base, with 5 bases lying between them. This CDR3 reads CASSTGQETQYF. CDR3 DNA sequence: TGTGCCAGCTCAACAGGCCAAGAGACCCAGTACTTC. The full variable domain, its missing parts supplied by reference TRBV18 and TRBJ2-5, is NAGVMQNPRHLVRRRGQEARLRCSPMKGHSHVYWYRQLPEEGLKFMVYLQKENIIDESGMPKERFSAEFPKEGPSILRIQQVVRGDSAAYFCASSTGQETQYFGPGTRLLVL.

Note on this clone: A junction end diverges from the germline sequence, so it may reflect a read error. V is TRBV7-7 and J is TRBJ2-1; 10 bases are a match to TRBD1. This CDR3 has 15 amino acids. Germline V gives CDR1 SSHAT, CDR2 FNYEAQ (reference sequence). This chain's CDR3 is CASSQGQGVFNEQFF. CDR3 nucleotides: TGTGCTAGCAGCCAAGGACAGGGGGTCTTCAATGAGCAGTTCTTC.